This T cell receptor beta chain was identified in a study of T-cell reconstitution after alpha-beta-depleted transplantation in children. This CDR3 has 16 residues. CDR1 SGHDT and CDR2 YYEEEE come from the germline V gene. With 0 bases clipped from V and 2 bases from J, the junction kept 6 bases outside the gene matches. This clonotype has more than one count but fewer than ten. A library of TCRbeta sequences, prepared with unique molecular identifiers, was generated. TCRdb analysed the PCR reads with MiXCR anew, one entry per CDR3 protein. The sample holds nearly 400,000 distinct CDR3 sequences, approximately 20% seen once.

This clonotype was sampled from a human donor who donated a stem cell graft to a child with acute myeloid leukemia. The gene calls are TRBV5-6 and TRBJ2-3; 7 bases are a match to TRBD2. Specimen: PBMCs from the stem cell graft donor, collected from the stem cell graft. The CDR3 protein is CASSLVLAGTTDTQYF. CDR3 in DNA: TGTGCCAGCAGCTTGGTATTAGCGGGTACCACAGATACGCAGTATTTT.